The table lists the clone carrying this T cell receptor beta chain with a few counts. Assay: immunoSEQ multiplex PCR; the TCRdb copy retains only in-frame clones and omits some. Found here are tens of thousands of clones, 90% to 95% of them singletons; the top ten hold around 0.75%. This record belongs to a study of OX40 agonist ivuxolimab in advanced cancers. Overall study context: Three patients responded partially, comprising one with hepatocellular carcinoma and two with cutaneous melanoma.

Per the germline V gene, CDR1 is SGHRS and CDR2 is YFSETQ. This CDR3 comprises 15 residues. V was shortened by 3 bases and J by 6 bases, with 16 bases between the two germline ends. This receptor was identified in an adult with an advanced solid tumor such as melanoma, head and neck, liver or kidney cancer. V gene TRBV5-1 combines with J gene TRBJ2-1; D may correspond to TRBD1 or TRBD2 (5 bases each). Sequenced here: CD4+ or CD8+ T cells sorted from blood, sampled in a trial of the OX40 agonist ivuxolimab. The CDR3 DNA is TGCGCCAGCAGCTCCTATGGGGACCCTTCCAATGAGCAGTTCTTC. This encodes CASSSYGDPSNEQFF.